This TCR beta chain was recovered during a study of shared clonotypes between healthy human individuals. Authors' data handling: Filtering of immunoSEQ junctional sequences could not match full-length read filtering. The data were produced by immunoSEQ multiplex PCR, yet TCRdb's version contains in-frame clones alone and is incomplete. That table is the source of V, J and clone size, and D and trimming were worked out from the DNA. Of about 2 million clones listed, 85% to 95% were seen once; the top ten hold roughly 1.1%. Selected positively for CCR7 and CD45RO-negative, naive CD8 cells excluded terminally differentiated effector memory CD45RA+ cells. Donors were Caucasian adults residing in Nashville, Tennessee, USA. With respect to this clone: Its antigen is undetermined.

The V end was cut by 3 bases, the J end by 6 bases, with 6 bases between. CDR3 length: 11 residues. CDR1 is SGDLS, CDR2 YYNGEE, per germline. General study findings and limits: The study generally estimated greater richness for naive than memory subsets. Non-shared clonotypes had lower generation probabilities than those shared by all four donors.

Sequencing used naive CD8+ T cells sorted from blood. The V gene is TRBV9, the J gene TRBJ1-2; D is ambiguous. The sequence derives from a man between 18 and 35 years old in good health. DNA for the CDR3: TGTGCCAGCAGCGCGGAAGATGGCTACACCTTC. Amino acids: CASSAEDGYTF.